These 3 T cell receptor beta chains originate from one sample sequenced in a study of T-cell memory formation after mild COVID-19. In TCRdb, the 5' RACE reads were re-called with MiXCR into one record per CDR3 protein. The sample carries around 300,000 distinct CDR3 sequences, just under 20% recorded once. Sequenced: PBMCs or a T cell subset sorted from them (not recorded which). The receptors shown here come from a man aged 18 to 29 who had mild COVID-19 (a few samples of this study predate the infection). Cell type and time point are not known.

This clonotype was detected only a few times. The chain carries TRBV9 and TRBJ1-1; D is ambiguous. Trimming stripped 0 bases from V and 5 bases from J, with 14 bases between. The length of the CDR3 is 15 residues. The germline V gene has CDR1 SGDLS and CDR2 YYNGEE. Written as DNA, the CDR3 is TGTGCCAGCAGCGTAGGTGAGGTGATGGGAACTGAAGCTTTCTTT. The encoded protein is CASSVGEVMGTEAFF. Drawing the rest from reference TRBV9 and TRBJ1-1, the complete variable domain is DSGVTQTPKHLITATGQRVTLRCSPRSGDLSVYWYQQSLDQGLQFLIQYYNGEERAKGNILERFSAQQFPDLHSELNLSSLELGDSALYFCASSVGEVMGTEAFFGQGTRLTVV.

This clonotype was seen repeatedly, ten times or more. This chain uses TRBV5-1 with TRBJ1-5; a possible D gene is TRBD1 (6 bases). The germline gives CDR1 SGHRS, CDR2 YFSETQ. The CDR3 is made up of 15 amino acids. Between the trimmed V and J ends, which lost 3 bases and 3 bases, there was a span of 13 bases. The CDR3 DNA reads TGCGCCAGCAGCTCGGCCGACAGGATCAATCAGCCCCAGCATTTT. It codes for CASSSADRINQPQHF.

The rearrangement links TRBV10-1 to TRBJ1-1; TRBD1 matches 7 bases. V lost 5 bases and J lost 1; bases outside the gene matches: 4. Germline CDR1 WNHNN, CDR2 SYGVQD (reference sequence). The CDR3 extends over 14 amino acids. The CDR3 nucleotides read TGCGCCAGCAGTAAGACAGGGTGGAACACTGAAGCTTTCTTT. It specifies CASSKTGWNTEAFF.